This entry lists 22 T cell receptor beta chains sequenced from one sample in a study of blood T cell repertoires in COVID-19. Produced via immunoSEQ multiplex PCR; TCRdb's table is partial and in-frame only. The repertoire holds about 440,000 clones, with about nine tenths as singletons. The sample consisted of peripheral blood. The receptor set was obtained from a woman aged 50 to 60 with COVID-19, enrolled during active disease.

The chain employs TRBV3-1 (or the pseudogene TRBV3-2) and TRBJ1-2; D is undetermined. Trimming stripped 4 bases from V and 8 bases from J, with 17 bases between. The V gene's germline CDR1 is LGHDT and CDR2 YNNKEL (reference sequence). The CDR3 totals 14 residues. The CDR3 loop reads CASSPPGNLGGYTF. The CDR3 bases are TGTGCCAGCAGCCCTCCGGGAAACCTTGGCGGCTACACCTTC.

J is TRBJ1-2 and V is TRBV3-1 (or the pseudogene TRBV3-2), with a possible D match to TRBD1 (5 bases). Trimming left V 1 base short and J 4 bases short, with 10 bases between. The germline V gene has CDR1 LGHDT and CDR2 YNNKEL (reference sequence). The CDR3 length is 14 residues. The CDR3 is CASSQGQGGYGYTF. The CDR3 region has the DNA TGTGCCAGCAGCCAAGGGCAGGGCGGCTATGGCTACACCTTC.

This clone was observed a single time. V is TRBV29-1 and J is TRBJ2-5; 11 nucleotides agree with TRBD1. V shed 5 bases and J 5 bases; nucleotides not matched to a gene: 10. CDR1 is SQVTM, CDR2 ANQGSEA, per germline. The CDR3 sequence is 15 residues long. The CDR3 protein is CSVPRGGQGGETQYF. The CDR3 DNA follows: TGCAGCGTTCCACGCGGGGGACAGGGGGGGGAGACCCAGTACTTC.

The rearrangement joins TRBV24-1 to TRBJ1-2; D unclear. Germline V CDR1 and CDR2: KGHDR, SFDVKD. The ends were cut back, 4 bases at V and 7 bases at J, with 12 bases in the middle. This CDR3 comprises 13 residues. The CDR3 loop is CATSEDSGAGYTF. The DNA of the CDR3 is TGTGCCACCAGTGAGGACTCCGGAGCTGGCTACACCTTC.

The chain combines TRBV30 with TRBJ1-1; 7 bases fit TRBD1. This CDR3 region has 13 residues. Germline values: CDR1 GTSNPN, CDR2 SVGIG (reference sequence). Germline trimming cut 3 bases from V and 11 bases from J; bases unmatched to any gene: 12. Written as DNA, the CDR3 is TGTGCCTGGAGCGCCGGGACAGCCGTAGGGGCTTTCTTT. Amino acid sequence: CAWSAGTAVGAFF.

The chain couples TRBV28 to TRBJ1-1; the D is unclear. Germline CDR1 and CDR2: MDHEN and SYDVKM. Trimming took 7 bases from V and 0 from J, leaving 12 bases between them. This CDR3 has 14 residues. The CDR3 DNA is TGTGCCAGCACCCTGGGAGTACTGAACACTGAAGCTTTCTTT. Translation: CASTLGVLNTEAFF.

The chain links TRBV28 to TRBJ2-1; 7 positions match TRBD2. Germline CDR1 reads MDHEN; CDR2 reads SYDVKM. The CDR3 spans 15 residues. The ends lost 6 bases at V and 8 bases at J; junction bases unmatched: 13. CDR3 in DNA: TGTGCCAGCAGCCCTGCGGGGGAAGGGAGTTATGAGCAGTTCTTC. Translating it yields CASSPAGEGSYEQFF.

The chain uses TRBV9 and TRBJ2-7; 13 bases fit TRBD2. Trimming removed 4 bases from V and 3 bases from J; junction bases left unmatched: 10. Germline V CDR1 and CDR2: SGDLS, YYNGEE. The CDR3 totals 17 residues. The CDR3 sequence is CASSFATGTSGVYEQYF. The CDR3 coding sequence is TGTGCCAGCAGCTTTGCCACTGGGACTAGCGGGGTCTACGAGCAGTACTTC.

The chain joins TRBV2 to TRBJ1-3; 7 bases align to TRBD1. The germline V gene has CDR1 SNHLY and CDR2 FYNNEI. Unmatched junction bases numbered 5, after V lost 6 bases and J lost 3 bases. The CDR3 runs 14 residues. This CDR3 reads CASSPGDSGNTIYF. The CDR3 DNA follows: TGTGCCAGCAGCCCAGGGGACAGTGGAAACACCATATATTTT.

The CDR3 nucleotides read TGTGCCAGCAGTAAGACGACAGATTACACCGGGGAGCTGTTTTTT. Encoded protein: CASSKTTDYTGELFF. This chain links TRBV27 with TRBJ2-2; tentative D call: TRBD1 (5 bases). Germline V gene sequence: CDR1 MNHEY, CDR2 SMNVEV (reference sequence). CDR3 length: 15 amino acids. The V end lost 5 bases, the J end lost 3 bases, and 13 bases lay between the germline ends.

This sequence joins TRBV7-2 and TRBJ2-3, with TRBD1 identical over 9 bases. The germline V gene has CDR1 SGHTA and CDR2 FQGNSA. With 4 bases clipped from V and 4 bases from J, the junction kept 9 bases outside the gene matches. The CDR3 is 16 residues long. CDR3 nucleotides: TGTGCCAGCAGCTATCTCTCACAGGGGGCGGCAGATACGCAGTATTTT. Translation: CASSYLSQGAADTQYF. The entire variable domain, with the rest obtained from reference TRBV7-2 and TRBJ2-3, is as follows: GAGVSQSPSNKVTEKGKDVELRCDPISGHTALYWYRQSLGQGLEFLIYFQGNSAPDKSGLPSDRFSAERTGGSVSTLTIQRTQQEDSAVYLCASSYLSQGAADTQYFGPGTRLTVL.

The chain couples TRBV2 to TRBJ1-3; D not certain. Germline lookup yields CDR1 SNHLY and CDR2 FYNNEI. The CDR3 is 15 residues long. Between the trimmed V and J ends, which lost 7 bases and 7 bases, there was a span of 20 bases. CDR3 sequence: CASTLTPPGGNTIYF. The CDR3 region has the DNA TGTGCCAGCACCCTGACCCCGCCTGGAGGGAACACCATATATTTT.

The chain links TRBV11-2 to TRBJ2-7; D is perhaps TRBD1 (5 bases). CDR3 length equals 13 residues. Trimming took 5 bases from V and 3 from J, leaving 11 bases between them. Germline lookup yields CDR1 SGHAT and CDR2 FQNNGV. In DNA, the CDR3 is TGTGCCAGCAGCCGCGTAGGGGTCTACGAGCAGTACTTC. Its translation is CASSRVGVYEQYF. The variable domain in full, completed from reference TRBV11-2 and TRBJ2-7, reads EAGVAQSPRYKIIEKRQSVAFWCNPISGHATLYWYQQILGQGPKLLIQFQNNGVVDDSQLPKDRFSAERLKGVDSTLKIQPAKLEDSAVYLCASSRVGVYEQYFGPGTRLTVT.

The chain links TRBV15 to TRBJ1-1; D possibly corresponds to TRBD1 (6 bases). The germline V gene encodes CDR1 LNHNV and CDR2 YYDKDF (reference sequence). CDR3 length: 13 amino acids. The V end was cut by 2 bases, the J end by 5 bases, with 9 bases between. Written as DNA, the CDR3 is TGTGCCACCAGCAGATCAGGGGTAACTGAAGCTTTCTTT. Translated: CATSRSGVTEAFF.

The gene calls are TRBV12-5 and TRBJ1-4, with 10 bases identical to TRBD1. The CDR3 length is 16 residues. With 6 bases clipped from V and 7 bases from J, the junction kept 11 bases outside the gene matches. CDR1 LGHNT and CDR2 FRNRAP come from the germline V gene. The DNA of the CDR3 is TGTGCTAGTGGCCCCCCGGGACAGGGGTTTGGTGAAAAACTGTTTTTT. This sequence encodes CASGPPGQGFGEKLFF.

This chain joins TRBV14 and TRBJ1-2; no clear D. The CDR3 covers 13 residues. Trimming removed 4 bases at V and 8 bases at J, with 14 bases between. In germline, CDR1 is SGHDN, CDR2 FVKESK. The CDR3 DNA reads as TGTGCCAGCAGCCCCCAACCGACTGGGGGCTACACCTTC. This sequence encodes CASSPQPTGGYTF. Filled out from reference TRBV14 and TRBJ1-2, the complete variable domain reads EAGVTQFPSHSVIEKGQTVTLRCDPISGHDNLYWYRRVMGKEIKFLLHFVKESKQDESGMPNNRFLAERTGGTYSTLKVQPAELEDSGVYFCASSPQPTGGYTFGSGTRLTVV.

The chain combines TRBV19 with TRBJ2-3; 7 bases map to TRBD1. The CDR3 extends over 14 amino acids. With 2 bases clipped from V and 5 bases from J, the junction kept 4 bases outside the gene matches. Germline V gene lookup returns CDR1 LNHDA and CDR2 SQIVND (reference sequence). CDR3: CASSISRGKDTQYF. In nucleotides, the CDR3 is TGTGCCAGTAGTATATCCAGGGGGAAAGATACGCAGTATTTT.

V is TRBV29-1 and J is TRBJ1-2; D gene unclear. The CDR3 totals 12 residues. Germline CDR1 is SQVTM and CDR2 is ANQGSEA. The V gene lost 8 bases and the J gene lost 8 bases, with 18 bases spanning the gap. CDR3: CSIPGRGRGYTF. In nucleotides, the CDR3 is TGCAGCATCCCTGGGAGAGGGCGCGGCTACACCTTC.

The gene calls are TRBV7-6 and TRBJ2-1; 12 nucleotides match TRBD2. Germline V CDR1 and CDR2: SGHVS, FNYEAQ. With 2 bases clipped from V and 9 bases from J, the junction kept 5 bases outside the gene matches. The CDR3 totals 15 residues. The CDR3 protein is CASSLMPSGGVEQFF. Here the CDR3 DNA reads TGTGCCAGCAGCTTAATGCCTAGCGGGGGGGTTGAGCAGTTCTTC.

The chain is built from TRBV27 and TRBJ1-2; the D is unclear. Trimming cost V 0 bases and J 3 bases, with 5 bases left between them. Germline loops: CDR1 MNHEY, CDR2 SMNVEV (reference sequence). There are 13 residues in the CDR3. The CDR3 sequence: CASSLSGYYGYTF. Written as DNA, the CDR3 is TGTGCCAGCAGTTTATCCGGGTACTATGGCTACACCTTC.

In this sample, this clone turned up once. In nucleotides, the CDR3 is TGTGCCAGCAGCCAAACCCAGGGCTCTGAAGCTTTCTTT. Amino acid sequence: CASSQTQGSEAFF. This sequence joins TRBV3-1 (or the pseudogene TRBV3-2) and TRBJ1-1, with a possible D match to TRBD1 (5 bases). The V gene lost 2 bases and the J gene lost 6 bases, with 10 bases spanning the gap. The CDR3 covers 13 residues. CDR1 LGHDT and CDR2 YNNKEL come from the germline V gene (reference sequence).

This clone has more than one count but fewer than ten. Written as DNA, the CDR3 is TGTGCCAGCAGCTGGGGGACAGGGTCGCAAAATCAGCCCCAGCATTTT. This translates into CASSWGTGSQNQPQHF. The chain links TRBV11-2 to TRBJ1-5, with 9 bases lining up with TRBD1. The germline V gene encodes CDR1 SGHAT and CDR2 FQNNGV. The V segment lost 4 bases and the J segment 4 bases; nucleotides outside the gene matches: 8. The CDR3 is made up of 16 amino acids.